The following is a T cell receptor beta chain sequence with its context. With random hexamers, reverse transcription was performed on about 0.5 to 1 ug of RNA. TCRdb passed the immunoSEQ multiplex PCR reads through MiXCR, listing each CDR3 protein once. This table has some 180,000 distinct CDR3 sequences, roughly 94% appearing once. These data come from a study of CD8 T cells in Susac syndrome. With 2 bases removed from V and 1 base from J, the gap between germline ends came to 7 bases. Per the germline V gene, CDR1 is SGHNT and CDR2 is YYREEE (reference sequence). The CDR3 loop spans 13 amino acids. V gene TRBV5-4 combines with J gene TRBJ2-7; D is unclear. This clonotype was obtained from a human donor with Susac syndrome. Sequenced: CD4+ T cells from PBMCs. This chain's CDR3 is CASSFPGSYEQYF. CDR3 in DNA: TGTGCCAGCAGCTTCCCCGGTTCCTACGAGCAGTACTTC. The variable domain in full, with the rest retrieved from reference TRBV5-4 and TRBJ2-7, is ETGVTQSPTHLIKTRGQQVTLRCSSQSGHNTVSWYQQALGQGPQFIFQYYREEENGRGNFPPRFSGLQFPNYSSELNVNALELDDSALYLCASSFPGSYEQYFGPGTRLTVT.